The source of this T cell receptor (beta chain) is a study of cytomegalovirus exposure and HLA in healthy donors (TCRdb year 2017). General notes on the study: According to an earlier analysis of a few hundred of the donors, 150 million to 200 million T cells yielded roughly 100 million unique TCR beta sequences and around 280 Gb of sequence data. An early release covering about 600 HLA-typed donors comprised about 290 gigabases of sequencing data and roughly 85 million unique TCR sequences. Of the roughly 410 genotyped donors, less than 90% were placed in the genetic ancestry cluster associated with self-reported Caucasian donors. The aim of the study was to test whether cataloging public T cell receptors could identify signatures of past pathogen exposure. The T cell repertoires of 666 subjects were profiled by immunosequencing and related to cytomegalovirus serostatus. Besides the first cohort of roughly 660 subjects, a separate validation cohort made up of 120 or so different subjects was used. High-throughput TCR immunosequencing, statistical association of individual TCRs with disease status, and machine learning were combined to predict cytomegalovirus infection status. In a later analysis, previously published TCR beta repertoires from several hundred donors were re-analyzed and high-resolution HLA genotyping was added so that TCR occurrence patterns could be studied. In the later analysis, no new phenotypic data were used to find candidate immune exposures; instead, reliance was placed on TCR beta sequences and their occurrence across donors. An earlier analysis of more than 450 of the donors used high-throughput TCR beta sequencing to judge whether each TCR beta V gene segment behaved as functional or pseudogenic. Alongside the repertoire data, information on donor age, sex, ethnicity and CMV serostatus was compiled. A later genetic analysis used genome-wide SNP genotypes for 398 of the 666 donors, treating that subset as a discovery cohort. Every discovery cohort repertoire had been produced on one sequencing platform. HLA typing included class I and class II loci at four-digit resolution. The number of donors typed differed by locus, with 629-630 for A, B, C, DRB1 and DQB1, around 500 for DQA1, approximately 570 for DPA1, and around 450 for DPB1. Several DR-DQ haplotypes were handled as single units for association and clustering because linkage in the cohort was strong. On average, about 240,000 unique TCR beta nucleotide sequences were sequenced per donor among 398 genotyped donors of the cohort, with around 19% of those sequences being non-productive.

Worth noting for this clone: What this receptor recognizes is not known. No quality values exist for individual bases; no much larger clone is one base distant.

Broad study findings and their caveats: In a later analysis, TCR association rates were found to vary across HLA loci, with the most associated TCRs seen for DRB1 alleles and the fewest for HLA-C alleles. Most TCR sequences were seen in very few donors, while some public TCRs were found in many individuals. The study listed 150 to 200 TCR beta chains as associated with cytomegalovirus. Correlated functional status among segregating V segments might reflect linkage disequilibrium, but an unknown experimental factor could not be ruled out. A later analysis associated about 17,000 TCR beta sequences with specific HLA alleles at a false discovery rate of 0.05. Roughly uniform sequencing depth across donors was assumed in presence/absence analyses, although this assumption may not hold. It was suggested by the authors that the approach could potentially be generalized to other disease states and immunological phenotypes. In vitro tests confirmed that a few of the cytomegalovirus-associated TCR beta chains recognize cytomegalovirus antigens. Because counts were too low, seventeen rarely observed V segments, including chromosome 9 orphons, were left out of the earlier analysis of over 550 of the donors. In this cohort, only TCR beta chains were sequenced, and detectable features were limited by the absence of alpha or paired-chain data. In a later analysis, several top co-occurrence clusters were reported to appear linked to parvovirus B19, influenza, CMV and Epstein-Barr virus. Compared with equally common non-associated chains, HLA-associated TCR beta chains in a later analysis were more clonally expanded and had lower generation probabilities. A further reported finding was that TCR beta sequences accurately predicted the HLA-A and HLA-B alleles for most subjects in the first cohort. A group of highly shared sequence variants was considered likely to be a technical artifact of the sequencing pipeline. The classifier was reported to diagnose cytomegalovirus status with high specificity and sensitivity in both the original and validation cohorts. In a later genetic analysis, a missense DCLRE1C variant was associated with V-gene and J-gene trimming of TCR beta chains, and the association was replicated in an independent cohort. Broadly in line with IMGT annotations, most TCR beta V segments showed up in productive rearrangements about 90% or about 30% of the time in an earlier analysis of 450 to 600 of the donors. Strong co-occurrence of HLA alleles, especially DR and DQ, made assigning TCR associations to individual alleles difficult. According to a later analysis, most CMV-associated TCR beta chains appeared to be HLA-restricted, and the HLA associations seemed to be driven largely by CMV exposure. A later genetic analysis reported fewer N-insertions in productive TCRs among donors in an Asian-associated ancestry cluster than the roughly 640-donor mean. CMV serostatus was the only immune exposure information available for the cohort. Because HLA typing was missing for some donors at each locus, association tests included only the typed subset.

The cohort comprised several hundred healthy bone marrow donors. All cohort members were sampled while nominally healthy, although unrecorded immune exposures were likely present. The donor tested CMV seronegative and was one of the 352 seronegative cohort members. Each donor provided a peripheral blood sample, and peripheral blood mononuclear cells were used for TCR beta sequencing. The Qiagen DNeasy Blood Extraction Kit was used to extract genomic DNA from the blood cell samples. Library creation used the immunoSEQ multiplex PCR assay. A mixture of 60 forward primers for TCR Vbeta segments and 13 reverse primers for TCR Jbeta segments was used in the multiplex PCR. A multiplex PCR assay on genomic DNA amplified the CDR3 region of rearranged TCR beta genes. The Illumina HiSeq System was used to sequence the amplified TCR beta libraries as 87-base-pair reads. Under the source paper's analysis protocol: A later analysis counted approximately 74 million unique TCR beta chains across the 666 repertoires, and 10 million to 12 million of these chains were shared by at least two donors. To remove PCR and sequencing errors, raw reads were error-corrected and collapsed into unique sequences using a nearest-neighbor algorithm that merged closely related sequences. V, D and J gene segments were assigned by aligning CDR3 sequences to IMGT reference sequences. For a sequence to be retained, a match of at least six nucleotides was required to both a V gene segment and a J gene segment. Rearrangements were classified as productive when the CDR3 lacked stop codons and remained in frame with V and J, and all other rearrangements were classified as non-productive. Following IMGT convention, CDR3 was defined as the stretch from the second conserved V-encoded cysteine up to the conserved J-encoded phenylalanine. In an earlier analysis of around 600 of the donors, sequences lacking an unambiguous match to a single V gene segment were excluded. An earlier analysis of 500 to 700 of the donors classified V segments as functional when productive rearrangements were above 56.7% and as segregating when the standard deviation between donors was above 5%. To diagnose cytomegalovirus status from the catalog of TCR beta chain sequences, a statistical classification framework was built. V and J gene assignment, in a later analysis, came from comparing TCR nucleotide sequences with IMGT/GENE-DB human TR gene sequences. The TCRdist pipeline was used in a later analysis to assign CDR3 sequences and most-parsimonious VDJ recombination scenarios. In a later analysis, each TCR beta chain was defined by its CDR3 amino acid sequence together with its V-gene family, and reads lacking a unique V-gene family were excluded. In a later analysis, 500 to 700 highly shared, low-generation-probability nucleotide sequences were removed to address suspected cross-contamination and a sequencing artifact. In a later analysis, a clonal expansion index for each public chain was calculated from normalized within-repertoire ranks of inferred template counts. A later analysis computed generation probabilities with a VDJ recombination model fitted to out-of-frame rearrangements, and checked the results against IGoR. In a later analysis, hypergeometric tests were used to score TCR-TCR, TCR-HLA and TCR-CMV co-occurrence, with a repertoire-size bias correction applied to TCR pairs. To estimate false discovery rates, a later analysis permuted the HLA or CMV assignments 20 times. In a later analysis, co-occurring TCRs were grouped with DBSCAN, and TCRdist sequence similarity was added when clustering was performed within HLA-allele-positive subsets. Co-occurrence clustering excluded repertoires with fewer than 30,000 or more than 120,000 public chains, plus five with anomalous nucleotide sharing. Entries here come from immuneACCESS through TCRdb and include only in-frame sequences with V and J called. Some clones fail to appear in such tables; in the studies checked, an unresolved V gene covers under half of the shortfall, and the cause of the remainder is unknown. V, J and clone size derive from that table, while D and trimming were established from the DNA sequence. The sample records 140,000 to 150,000 clones, about 85% of which are singletons. The top ten clones comprise about 2.6% of the sample.

The specimen sequenced was PBMCs. This receptor was taken from a boy aged 2 to 9 in good health and CMV-seronegative.

This receptor has the CDR3 CSVETGRTGYTF. The DNA sequence is TGCAGCGTTGAGACAGGGAGAACGGGCTACACCTTC. The rearranged chain carries TRBV29-1 and TRBJ1-2; 7 middle bases align to TRBD1. Relative to germline, V is missing 3 bases and J is missing 8 bases, with 6 bases of the junction outside any gene match. The germline V gene supplies CDR1 SQVTM and CDR2 ANQGSEA. From its cysteine to its phenylalanine, the CDR3 spans 12 amino acids. Only the CDR3 portion is preserved as DNA: 36 bases, with reading frame beginning at the first base. The full variable domain, completed from the reference TRBV29-1 and TRBJ1-2 proteins outside the CDR3, reads SAVISQKPSRDICQRGTSLTIQCQVDSQVTMMFWYRQQPGQSLTLIATANQGSEATYESGFVIDKFPISRPNLTFSTLTVSNMSPEDSSIYLCSVETGRTGYTFGSGTRLTVV.